The rows below give T cell receptor beta chains drawn from one sample of a study of long-term antiretroviral therapy in people with HIV. Profiled with immunoSEQ multiplex PCR; TCRdb holds only in-frame clones, not every one. Found here are tens of thousands of clones, about four fifths of them singletons; the top ten hold around 6.5%. This specimen was unsorted PBMCs, taken 1 year after starting antiretroviral therapy. The receptors originated from a man younger than 30 with HIV. The CDR3 runs from the conserved cysteine through the conserved F or W. The order of the fields is J gene, D gene, V gene, clone size, CDR3 DNA, CDR3 protein. D genes are given only for firm matches. Some rows have no size entry. The others give once, few or many, or a class for an expanded clone.

J gene: TRBJ2-5; D gene: NA; V gene: TRBV19; clone size: NA; CDR3 DNA: TGTGCCAGTAGTGGGCGTACAGGGTGGAGGGAGACCCAGTACTTC; CDR3 protein: CASSGRTGWRETQYF
J gene: TRBJ1-2; D gene: NA; V gene: TRBV10-3; clone size: NA; CDR3 DNA: TGTGCCATCAGTGTAGTCGGGGCAGATAACTATGGCTACACCTTC; CDR3 protein: CAISVVGADNYGYTF
J gene: TRBJ2-5; D gene: TRBD1; V gene: TRBV4-1; clone size: NA; CDR3 DNA: TGCGCCAGCAGCCACCGCCAGGGGGAAGAGACCCAGTACTTC; CDR3 protein: CASSHRQGEETQYF
J gene: TRBJ1-1; D gene: TRBD1; V gene: TRBV7-2; clone size: NA; CDR3 DNA: TGTGCCAGCAGAATCGGGACAGCGAACACTGAAGCTTTCTTT; CDR3 protein: CASRIGTANTEAFF
J gene: TRBJ2-7; D gene: NA; V gene: TRBV9; clone size: NA; CDR3 DNA: TGTGCCAGCAGCCCCGGGGGTAGCGACGAGCAGTACTTC; CDR3 protein: CASSPGGSDEQYF
J gene: TRBJ2-2; D gene: NA; V gene: TRBV28; clone size: NA; CDR3 DNA: TGTGCCAGCAGTTTAGCTTACGCCGGGGAGCTGTTTTTT; CDR3 protein: CASSLAYAGELFF
J gene: TRBJ2-7; D gene: TRBD1; V gene: TRBV7-2; clone size: NA; CDR3 DNA: TGTGCCAGCAGCTCCCTCGGGACAGCAGCCTACGAGCAGTACTTC; CDR3 protein: CASSSLGTAAYEQYF
J gene: TRBJ1-1; D gene: NA; V gene: TRBV9; clone size: NA; CDR3 DNA: TGTGCCAGCAGCGCCCACAGGGCTGGTGGCACTGAAGCTTTCTTT; CDR3 protein: CASSAHRAGGTEAFF
J gene: TRBJ2-1; D gene: TRBD2; V gene: TRBV5-8; clone size: NA; CDR3 DNA: TGTGCCAGCAGCATCCTGTATGGACTAGCGGGGGGGCGAAGGAATGAGCAGTTCTTC; CDR3 protein: CASSILYGLAGGRRNEQFF
J gene: TRBJ2-7; D gene: NA; V gene: TRBV7-8; clone size: NA; CDR3 DNA: TGTGCCAGCCGGGGACGTTACGAGCAGTACTTC; CDR3 protein: CASRGRYEQYF
J gene: TRBJ2-2; D gene: TRBD1; V gene: TRBV18; clone size: once; CDR3 DNA: TGTGCCAGCTCCCTCCGTGGGACAGCGAACACCGGGGAGCTGTTTTTT; CDR3 protein: CASSLRGTANTGELFF
J gene: TRBJ2-7; D gene: TRBD1; V gene: TRBV6-5; clone size: NA; CDR3 DNA: TGTGCCAGCAGTACCAGGGGGCTATACGAGCAGTACTTC; CDR3 protein: CASSTRGLYEQYF
J gene: TRBJ2-2; D gene: TRBD2; V gene: TRBV13; clone size: NA; CDR3 DNA: TGTGCCAGCAGCTTAGAGGCTAGCGGGGCCACCGGGGAGCTGTTTTTT; CDR3 protein: CASSLEASGATGELFF
J gene: TRBJ2-7; D gene: NA; V gene: TRBV28; clone size: NA; CDR3 DNA: TGTGCCAGCAGTTCAATTTACAGGGACGAGCAGTACTTC; CDR3 protein: CASSSIYRDEQYF
J gene: TRBJ2-5; D gene: NA; V gene: TRBV14; clone size: NA; CDR3 DNA: TGTGCCAGCAGCGGGGGAGAAGAGACCCAGTACTTC; CDR3 protein: CASSGGEETQYF
J gene: TRBJ2-7; D gene: NA; V gene: TRBV7-6; clone size: NA; CDR3 DNA: TGTGCCAGCAGCTTAGCGGGGGTTTACGAGCAGTACTTC; CDR3 protein: CASSLAGVYEQYF
J gene: TRBJ2-2; D gene: NA; V gene: TRBV6-4; clone size: NA; CDR3 DNA: TGTGCCAGCAGTGACTCGCTCGGGAGCCACTTCACCGGGGAGCTGTTTTTT; CDR3 protein: CASSDSLGSHFTGELFF
J gene: TRBJ1-1; D gene: TRBD1; V gene: TRBV15; clone size: NA; CDR3 DNA: TGTGCCACCAGCAGAGATAGTAGGAGGGGGCTGAGTACTGAAGCTTTCTTT; CDR3 protein: CATSRDSRRGLSTEAFF
J gene: TRBJ1-2; D gene: TRBD1; V gene: TRBV29-1; clone size: NA; CDR3 DNA: TGCAGCGTTGGGGCCGGGACAGTTAACTATGGCTACACCTTC; CDR3 protein: CSVGAGTVNYGYTF
J gene: TRBJ2-2; D gene: NA; V gene: TRBV5-4; clone size: NA; CDR3 DNA: TGTGCCAGCAGCTTAGACGTAACCTCAACCGGGGAGCTGTTTTTT; CDR3 protein: CASSLDVTSTGELFF
J gene: TRBJ2-6; D gene: NA; V gene: TRBV28; clone size: NA; CDR3 DNA: TGTGCCAGCAGTCCTTCCGCAGCTATAGTTGGGGCCAACGTCCTGACTTTC; CDR3 protein: CASSPSAAIVGANVLTF
J gene: TRBJ2-7; D gene: TRBD1; V gene: TRBV7-9; clone size: medium-sized; CDR3 DNA: TGTGCCAGCACCTTAGGGGGCTTCTACGAGCAGTACTTC; CDR3 protein: CASTLGGFYEQYF
J gene: TRBJ2-7; D gene: NA; V gene: TRBV21-1; clone size: NA; CDR3 DNA: TGTGCCAGCAGCAACGTAGGGACCCCCGGACGGACCTACGAGCAGTACTTC; CDR3 protein: CASSNVGTPGRTYEQYF
J gene: TRBJ2-7; D gene: NA; V gene: TRBV6-5; clone size: NA; CDR3 DNA: TGTGCCAGCAGTTATGAAAAAAGGGGCTACGAGCAGTACTTC; CDR3 protein: CASSYEKRGYEQYF
J gene: TRBJ1-5; D gene: NA; V gene: TRBV15; clone size: once; CDR3 DNA: TGTGCCACCAGCAGCCCCGGACAGCAGCCCCAGCATTTT; CDR3 protein: CATSSPGQQPQHF
J gene: TRBJ2-7; D gene: NA; V gene: TRBV27; clone size: NA; CDR3 DNA: TGTGCCAGCAGTTTCCTATCGGACTCCCCTGACGAGCAGTACTTC; CDR3 protein: CASSFLSDSPDEQYF
J gene: TRBJ2-7; D gene: TRBD1; V gene: TRBV10-3; clone size: NA; CDR3 DNA: TGTGCCATCAGCGGACAGGGGCCCACCTACGAGCAGTACTTC; CDR3 protein: CAISGQGPTYEQYF
J gene: TRBJ1-5; D gene: NA; V gene: TRBV4-1; clone size: few; CDR3 DNA: TGCGCCAGCAGCCAAGTATGGCAGGACAATCAGCCCCAGCATTTT; CDR3 protein: CASSQVWQDNQPQHF
J gene: TRBJ1-5; D gene: NA; V gene: TRBV28; clone size: NA; CDR3 DNA: TGTGCCAGCACCCGTGGGGGTCAGCCCCAGCATTTT; CDR3 protein: CASTRGGQPQHF
J gene: TRBJ2-5; D gene: TRBD2; V gene: TRBV19; clone size: NA; CDR3 DNA: TGTGCCAGTAGTCGGCAGACTAGCGGTGAGACCCAGTACTTC; CDR3 protein: CASSRQTSGETQYF
J gene: TRBJ2-1; D gene: TRBD2; V gene: TRBV27; clone size: NA; CDR3 DNA: TGTGCCAGCAGTTACGCGGGAGGTGAGCAGTTCTTC; CDR3 protein: CASSYAGGEQFF
J gene: TRBJ1-1; D gene: NA; V gene: TRBV27; clone size: NA; CDR3 DNA: TGTGCCAGCAGTTTAACCGGGGGGTTCACTGAAGCTTTCTTT; CDR3 protein: CASSLTGGFTEAFF
J gene: TRBJ2-7; D gene: NA; V gene: TRBV19; clone size: once; CDR3 DNA: TGTGCCAGTAGTTGGTCAGGGGCTTCCTACGAGCAGTACTTC; CDR3 protein: CASSWSGASYEQYF
J gene: TRBJ1-4; D gene: NA; V gene: TRBV6-1; clone size: NA; CDR3 DNA: TGTGCCAGCAGTCCTAAAACCCGGGGGAAACTGTTTTTT; CDR3 protein: CASSPKTRGKLFF
J gene: TRBJ2-7; D gene: NA; V gene: TRBV6-1; clone size: NA; CDR3 DNA: TGTGCCAGCAGTGAAATTCGGAGACTCGGACACTACGAGCAGTACTTC; CDR3 protein: CASSEIRRLGHYEQYF
J gene: TRBJ2-7; D gene: TRBD1; V gene: TRBV5-1; clone size: NA; CDR3 DNA: TGCGCCAGCAGCTTGGCAAGACAGGGGGGTACCCAGTACTTC; CDR3 protein: CASSLARQGGTQYF
J gene: TRBJ2-7; D gene: NA; V gene: TRBV7-9; clone size: NA; CDR3 DNA: TGTGCCAGCAGCTATCAGGACAAATACGAGCAGTACTTC; CDR3 protein: CASSYQDKYEQYF
J gene: TRBJ2-7; D gene: NA; V gene: TRBV7-9; clone size: few; CDR3 DNA: TGTGCCAGCAGTTGGGACGGCTCCTACGAGCAGTACTTC; CDR3 protein: CASSWDGSYEQYF
J gene: TRBJ1-4; D gene: NA; V gene: TRBV18; clone size: NA; CDR3 DNA: TGTGCCAGCTCACCACCATCAAGCTCAGGGTATGAAAAACTGTTTTTT; CDR3 protein: CASSPPSSSGYEKLFF
J gene: TRBJ2-7; D gene: TRBD1; V gene: TRBV18; clone size: few; CDR3 DNA: TGTGCCAGCTCACCAACAGGGGTGTCTGGCGAGCAGTACTTC; CDR3 protein: CASSPTGVSGEQYF
J gene: TRBJ2-1; D gene: TRBD2; V gene: TRBV9; clone size: NA; CDR3 DNA: TGTGCCAGCAGCGCCGGACTAGAATGGTTCTTC; CDR3 protein: CASSAGLEWFF
J gene: TRBJ1-5; D gene: NA; V gene: TRBV18; clone size: few; CDR3 DNA: TGTGCCAGCTCGTTACAGGGCACCCAACAGCCCCAGCATTTT; CDR3 protein: CASSLQGTQQPQHF
J gene: TRBJ1-3; D gene: NA; V gene: TRBV19; clone size: NA; CDR3 DNA: TGTGCCAGTAGTATAGTGGAAGGCTCTGGAAACACCATATATTTT; CDR3 protein: CASSIVEGSGNTIYF
J gene: TRBJ1-4; D gene: NA; V gene: TRBV21-1; clone size: NA; CDR3 DNA: TGTGCCAGCAGGTTATGGGGGGGCCGGGGTGAAAAACTGTTTTTT; CDR3 protein: CASRLWGGRGEKLFF
J gene: TRBJ2-2; D gene: TRBD2; V gene: TRBV27; clone size: NA; CDR3 DNA: TGTGCCAGCAGTTTTAGCGGGAGGCTTCACGAGGGGGAGCTGTTTTTT; CDR3 protein: CASSFSGRLHEGELFF
J gene: TRBJ2-1; D gene: NA; V gene: TRBV5-1; clone size: NA; CDR3 DNA: TGCGCCAGCAGCTTGGCCAAAGGTAGCTCCTACAATGAGCAGTTCTTC; CDR3 protein: CASSLAKGSSYNEQFF
J gene: TRBJ2-7; D gene: NA; V gene: TRBV29-1; clone size: once; CDR3 DNA: TGCAGCGTTGGGACGGACTCCTACGAGCAGTACTTC; CDR3 protein: CSVGTDSYEQYF
J gene: TRBJ1-3; D gene: NA; V gene: TRBV28; clone size: NA; CDR3 DNA: TGTGCCAGCAGCCCGTTACGGGACTCGGGAAACACCATATATTTT; CDR3 protein: CASSPLRDSGNTIYF
J gene: TRBJ2-5; D gene: NA; V gene: TRBV27; clone size: NA; CDR3 DNA: TGTGCCAGCAGGGTCCAAGAGACCCAGTACTTC; CDR3 protein: CASRVQETQYF
J gene: TRBJ2-3; D gene: TRBD2; V gene: TRBV10-3; clone size: NA; CDR3 DNA: TGTGCCATCAGTGAGTCTCTAGCGGGAGAGATAGATACGCAGTATTTT; CDR3 protein: CAISESLAGEIDTQYF
J gene: TRBJ2-7; D gene: TRBD1; V gene: TRBV27; clone size: once; CDR3 DNA: TGTGCCAGCCACCCGACAGGGGCCCTCTACGAGCAGTACTTC; CDR3 protein: CASHPTGALYEQYF
J gene: TRBJ2-3; D gene: NA; V gene: TRBV7-8; clone size: NA; CDR3 DNA: TGTGCCAGCAGTTCCCACCGGGGCCAGGCGCAGTATTTT; CDR3 protein: CASSSHRGQAQYF
J gene: TRBJ2-3; D gene: NA; V gene: TRBV13; clone size: NA; CDR3 DNA: TGTGCCAGCAGCCCTGAGGGTGAAGATACGCAGTATTTT; CDR3 protein: CASSPEGEDTQYF
J gene: TRBJ2-1; D gene: NA; V gene: TRBV11-3; clone size: NA; CDR3 DNA: TGTGCCAGCAGCTTAGTCGGAGGGTACAATGAGCAGTTCTTC; CDR3 protein: CASSLVGGYNEQFF
J gene: TRBJ1-1; D gene: NA; V gene: TRBV6-5; clone size: NA; CDR3 DNA: TGTGCCAGCTCGATAGGGACTAACACTGAAGCTTTCTTT; CDR3 protein: CASSIGTNTEAFF
J gene: TRBJ1-1; D gene: NA; V gene: TRBV9; clone size: few; CDR3 DNA: TGTGCCAGCAGCGTAGGAAAGGGGGGGAAGACTGAAGCTTTCTTT; CDR3 protein: CASSVGKGGKTEAFF
J gene: TRBJ2-3; D gene: NA; V gene: TRBV13; clone size: NA; CDR3 DNA: TGTGCCAGCACCGGAGGAAGGGAAGGGCGGCAGGGGACGCAGTATTTT; CDR3 protein: CASTGGREGRQGTQYF